Listed below are T cell receptor beta chains from one sample, sequenced in a study of T cell responses to AZD1222 COVID-19 vaccine. TCRdb keeps only in-frame clones here, not all; method: immunoSEQ multiplex PCR. This repertoire shows tens of thousands of clones, roughly 88% found once; its top ten account for less than 12%. This material consisted of peripheral blood, taken 28 days after the second dose of the MenACWY control vaccine. Every receptor here comes from an adult who received the MenACWY meningococcal vaccine as a control. The CDR3 runs from the conserved cysteine through the conserved F or W. The D gene is left open where the match is weak. Size is omitted from some rows. Given values are once, few, many or a class for expanded clones.

-,TRBV9,TRBJ2-3,few,CASTPSADTQYF,TGTGCCAGCACCCCGAGCGCAGATACGCAGTATTTT
-,TRBV19,TRBJ1-1,-,CASSLEGRGEAFF,TGTGCCAGTTCCTTGGAGGGCCGGGGTGAAGCTTTCTTT
TRBD2,TRBV11-3,TRBJ2-1,-,CASSSGLAGYNEQFF,TGTGCCAGCAGCTCCGGACTAGCGGGGTACAATGAGCAGTTCTTC
-,TRBV30,TRBJ1-5,-,CAWSPRAVKAQHF,TGTGCCTGGAGCCCCAGGGCAGTTAAGGCCCAGCATTTT
-,TRBV6-1,TRBJ1-1,-,CASSARTWTGKSEAFF,TGTGCCAGCAGTGCGCGGACCTGGACGGGGAAAAGTGAAGCTTTCTTT
TRBD1,TRBV2,TRBJ1-1,-,CASSEKRQGNTEAFF,TGTGCCAGCAGTGAGAAAAGACAGGGGAACACTGAAGCTTTCTTT
-,TRBV6-2/TRBV6-3,TRBJ2-7,few,CASSSSTVYEQYF,TGTGCCAGCAGTTCGAGCACAGTCTACGAGCAGTACTTC
-,TRBV3-1/TRBV3-2,TRBJ1-4,-,CASSQKGVGGEKLFF,TGTGCCAGCAGCCAAAAGGGGGTGGGAGGTGAAAAACTGTTTTTT
TRBD1,TRBV5-8,TRBJ2-5,-,CASSLGTGAGIQETQYF,TGTGCCAGCAGCTTGGGGACAGGGGCCGGGATCCAAGAGACCCAGTACTTC
TRBD2,TRBV9,TRBJ2-5,once,CASSTRGVQETQYF,TGTGCCAGCAGCACCCGGGGGGTCCAAGAGACCCAGTACTTC
-,TRBV4-3,TRBJ1-3,-,CASSPGDTIYF,TGCGCCAGCAGCCCCGGAGACACCATATATTTT
TRBD2,TRBV15,TRBJ2-5,few,CATSRGLAAQETQYF,TGTGCCACCAGCAGAGGACTAGCTGCCCAAGAGACCCAGTACTTC
TRBD2,TRBV7-9,TRBJ2-5,-,CASSLVGGQETQYF,TGTGCCAGCAGCTTAGTCGGGGGGCAAGAGACCCAGTACTTC
TRBD1,TRBV7-8,TRBJ2-3,once,CASSLGGRGPDTQYF,TGTGCCAGCAGCTTAGGTGGCAGGGGGCCAGATACGCAGTATTTT
TRBD1,TRBV6-2/TRBV6-3,TRBJ2-7,-,CASSQGQGWYEQYF,TGTGCCAGCAGTCAAGGACAGGGTTGGTACGAGCAGTACTTC
TRBD1,TRBV29-1,TRBJ2-1,few,CSVESGTGVGEQFF,TGCAGCGTTGAGAGCGGGACAGGGGTCGGTGAGCAGTTCTTC
-,TRBV27,TRBJ1-1,few,CASSFSGVPTGPGEAFF,TGTGCCAGCAGTTTCTCCGGGGTCCCAACCGGTCCCGGTGAAGCTTTCTTT
-,TRBV19,TRBJ2-6,-,CASSIQGSGANVLTF,TGTGCCAGTAGTATACAGGGCTCTGGGGCCAACGTCCTGACTTTC
TRBD1,TRBV6-2/TRBV6-3,TRBJ2-7,-,CASSPRESGTGSYEQYF,TGTGCCAGCAGCCCTCGAGAATCCGGGACAGGGTCCTACGAGCAGTACTTC
-,TRBV19,TRBJ1-1,-,CASSILGNTEAFF,TGTGCCAGTAGTATATTGGGGAACACTGAAGCTTTCTTT
TRBD1,TRBV5-6,TRBJ1-5,-,CASSLTGGEDQPQHF,TGTGCCAGCAGCTTGACAGGGGGAGAGGATCAGCCCCAGCATTTT
-,TRBV5-1,TRBJ2-1,-,CASSLEPARHEQFF,TGCGCCAGCAGCTTGGAGCCAGCCCGCCATGAGCAGTTCTTC
-,TRBV29-1,TRBJ1-5,-,CSVDGCGPRGYSNQPQHF,TGCAGCGTTGATGGGTGTGGGCCGAGGGGCTATAGCAATCAGCCCCAGCATTTT
-,TRBV5-1,TRBJ2-3,-,CASSSPPTGTDTQYF,TGCGCCAGCAGCTCTCCACCAACGGGGACAGATACGCAGTATTTT
-,TRBV7-3,TRBJ1-1,once,CASSEGQTNEAFF,TGTGCCAGCAGCGAGGGGCAGACCAATGAAGCTTTCTTT
-,TRBV9,TRBJ2-3,-,CASSVSLGSGADTQYF,TGTGCCAGCAGCGTGTCCCTTGGATCGGGGGCGGATACGCAGTATTTT
-,TRBV18,TRBJ1-3,-,CASSPPVGAGTSGNTIYF,TGTGCCAGCTCACCACCTGTCGGTGCAGGGACCTCTGGAAACACCATATATTTT
TRBD1,TRBV4-3,TRBJ1-4,-,CASSQELQGGEKLFF,TGCGCCAGCAGCCAAGAACTACAGGGGGGGGAAAAACTGTTTTTT
-,TRBV21-1,TRBJ2-3,-,CASSKGQHTDTQYF,TGTGCCAGCAGCAAGGGACAGCACACAGATACGCAGTATTTT
-,TRBV18,TRBJ1-1,once,CASSRGQLYMNTEAFF,TGTGCCAGCTCACGAGGACAGTTGTACATGAACACTGAAGCTTTCTTT
-,TRBV7-9,TRBJ2-2,-,CASSDRYRQLEGIGELFF,TGTGCCAGCAGCGACCGCTATCGACAGCTCGAGGGGATCGGGGAGCTGTTTTTT
TRBD1,TRBV5-1,TRBJ1-2,-,CASSLGGQGGDYGYTF,TGCGCCAGCAGCTTGGGGGGACAGGGAGGCGACTATGGCTACACCTTC
-,TRBV6-6,TRBJ1-4,once,CASRKTGPRGEKLFF,TGTGCCAGCAGAAAGACCGGGCCCCGGGGTGAAAAACTGTTTTTT
-,TRBV4-3,TRBJ2-2,-,CASSQERPPQTAGELFF,TGCGCCAGCAGCCAAGAACGTCCGCCACAGACGGCCGGGGAGCTGTTTTTT
TRBD1,TRBV28,TRBJ1-1,few,CASSPAGTGSTEAFF,TGTGCCAGCAGCCCAGCCGGGACAGGGAGCACTGAAGCTTTCTTT
-,TRBV5-4,TRBJ2-1,-,CASSLAARDHNEQFF,TGTGCCAGCAGCTTGGCAGCCCGGGACCACAATGAGCAGTTCTTC
TRBD2,TRBV11-3,TRBJ2-3,-,CASSLEGRGTDTQYF,TGTGCCAGCAGCTTGGAGGGGAGGGGCACAGATACGCAGTATTTT
-,TRBV14,TRBJ1-3,-,CASSQERLTAGNTIYF,TGTGCCAGCAGCCAAGAAAGGCTCACTGCTGGAAACACCATATATTTT
-,TRBV6-2/TRBV6-3,TRBJ2-1,once,CASSYSLGAAGYEQFF,TGTGCCAGCAGTTACTCCTTGGGGGCGGCGGGCTATGAGCAGTTCTTC